Below, one T cell receptor beta chain is given with its context. Its cognate antigen is unknown. The germline gives CDR1 SGHRS, CDR2 YFSETQ. The CDR3 has 15 residues. Trimming removed 0 bases at V and 3 bases at J, with 10 bases between. Generated by immunoSEQ multiplex PCR, the TCRdb table keeps only in-frame clones and is missing some. This sample carries some 70,000 clones, 65% to 90% of them seen once, and the ten largest clones take 7% to 9.5%. This specimen belongs to a study of glioma-infiltrating T cells after dendritic cell vaccination. The overall study: Three intradermal dendritic cell vaccine injections were given every two weeks. Findings and limits, study-wide: Patients with more pretreatment TILs had longer time to progression and survival. Higher TCR clonality did not directly relate to longer survival. Only a small number of patients had complete blood and tumor samples.

The clonotype was recovered from a human donor with glioblastoma. This chain links TRBV5-1 with TRBJ1-3; D call uncertain. The starting material was blood, obtained before dendritic cell vaccination. In DNA, the CDR3 is TGCGCCAGCAGCTTGGCCGAGGCTGATGGAAACACCATATATTTT. It codes for CASSLAEADGNTIYF.